This T cell receptor (beta chain) was found in a study of CD8+ T cells in alopecia areata. Reverse transcription of extracted RNA yielded cDNA, which provided the sequencing template. Using immunoSEQ multiplex PCR, the repertoire was profiled, and TCRdb retains in-frame clones only, with some absent. The sample records more than 100,000 clones, roughly 54% being singletons. Germline CDR1 reads MNHNS; CDR2 reads SASEGT. Trimming stripped 1 base from V and 5 bases from J, with 3 bases between. The CDR3 totals 12 residues. The chain has TRBV6-1 and TRBJ1-5, with D hard to call. The input for sequencing was CD4+ T cells sorted from blood, taken at week 0. The TCR originated in a human donor with alopecia areata. CDR3 protein: CASSEGDQPQHF. CDR3 DNA sequence: TGTGCCAGCAGTGAAGGGGATCAGCCCCAGCATTTT.